This TCR beta chain was captured by sequencing in a study of OX40 agonist ivuxolimab in advanced cancers. The table came from immunoSEQ multiplex PCR; TCRdb's copy has only in-frame clones and leaves some out. The top ten hold around 5.8% of the sample, which has about 96,000 clones, under 90% seen once. This clonotype was sampled from an adult with an advanced solid tumor such as melanoma, head and neck, liver or kidney cancer. Sample: CD4+ or CD8+ T cells sorted from blood, taken in a trial of the OX40 agonist ivuxolimab.

Here the CDR3 reads CASSLESRGGEQYF. The CDR3 DNA reads TGTGCCAGCAGCTTAGAAAGTAGAGGGGGTGAGCAGTACTTC. The chain recombines TRBV7-8 with TRBJ2-7, with D tentatively TRBD1 (6 bases). Germline V gene data show CDR1 as SGHVS and CDR2 as FQNEAQ. CDR3 size: 14 residues. V was pared by 1 base and J by 7 bases, with 14 bases between.